The clone carrying this TCR beta chain occurred many times. This CDR3 spans 14 amino acids. CDR1 and CDR2 (germline): SEHNR, FQNEAQ (reference sequence). V lost 1 base and J lost 8, with 11 bases in between. The sample belongs to a study of read filtering for tumor transcriptome and immune sequencing. This library used around 400 ng RNA and molecular barcoded adaptors spanning alpha/delta and beta/gamma chains. MiXCR, applied by TCRdb to the reads, yields one record per CDR3 protein. The data contain 43,000 or so distinct CDR3 sequences, around 21% of them seen just once; the ten biggest clones take up over 35%.

This chain connects TRBV7-9 to TRBJ2-2; no clear D gene. This TCR derives from a donor at least 40 years old with multiple myeloma. The sample consisted of a population of CD138-negative cells sorted from bone marrow. In DNA, the CDR3 is TGTGCCAGCAGCTTAGACACGGCCCCAGGGGAGCTGTTTTTT. Protein: CASSLDTAPGELFF.